This entry describes one TCR beta chain. The antigen is not known. This sample is drawn from a study of shared clonotypes between healthy human individuals. Study-wide context: Donors had three CD4 naive, three CD4 memory, two CD8 naive and one CD8 memory plate apiece. Findings of the study overall: An effect of sequencing depth on clonotype sharing among donors was expected.

V was shortened by 6 bases and J by 4 bases, with 10 bases between the two germline ends. CDR3 length equals 13 residues. The germline gives CDR1 MNHNY, CDR2 SVGAGI (reference sequence). The method was immunoSEQ multiplex PCR; TCRdb's version includes in-frame clones alone and lacks a portion of them. The sample holds fewer than 2.5 million clones, roughly 93% seen once. What was sequenced was naive CD4+ T cells from PBMCs. Subset of the sample: CD45RA+ positively selected. The V gene is TRBV6-6, the J gene TRBJ1-3, with D tentatively TRBD1 (5 bases). This TCR derives from a young man in good health. Some clones in this sample may be carry-over from other donors' samples. The CDR3: CASRTGGGNTIYF. CDR3 nucleotide sequence: TGTGCCAGCAGAACAGGAGGAGGAAACACCATATATTTT.